This is a list of T cell receptor beta chains from one sample in a study of blood T cell repertoires in COVID-19. Clones were sequenced by immunoSEQ multiplex PCR, and TCRdb holds only the in-frame ones, with some missing. The sample holds 120,000 to 150,000 clones, around 86% seen once. Sample: peripheral blood. The receptors originated from a man aged 45-60 years who had recovered from COVID-19. CDR3s include the opening cysteine and the closing phenylalanine or tryptophan. A D gene is named only where the DNA matches it firmly. Clone size is given for some rows only: seen once, a few or many times, or a class if the clone is expanded.

J	D	size	V	length	DNA	CDR3
TRBJ2-7	NA	NA	TRBV4-2	16	TGTGCCAGCAGCCAAGATCCGAGCGGTAGCTCCTACGAGCAGTACTTC	CASSQDPSGSSYEQYF
TRBJ2-3	NA	NA	TRBV5-6	15	TGTGCCAGCAGCTTAGGTGGGGGGGGCATAGATACGCAGTATTTT	CASSLGGGGIDTQYF
TRBJ2-2	NA	NA	TRBV19	13	TGTGCCAGTATGAGAGACATCACCGGGGAGCTGTTTTTT	CASMRDITGELFF
TRBJ2-1	TRBD2	NA	TRBV19	19	TGTGCCAGTACCTCCCTGACTAGCGGGGGGGCACGCTCCTACAATGAGCAGTTCTTC	CASTSLTSGGARSYNEQFF
TRBJ2-7	TRBD1	once	TRBV25-1	13	TGTGCCAGCAGTCGGACAGGAATATACGAGCAGTACTTC	CASSRTGIYEQYF
TRBJ1-2	TRBD1	NA	TRBV6-2/TRBV6-3	14	TGTGCCAGCAGCCCAACAGGGGGCCGGTATGGCTACACCTTC	CASSPTGGRYGYTF
TRBJ1-6	NA	NA	TRBV25-1	13	TGTGCCAGCAGTGACACCTATAATTCACCCCTCCACTTT	CASSDTYNSPLHF
TRBJ1-6	TRBD1	NA	TRBV30	16	TGTGCCTCCCTGGGAGCCGGGACAGGGCTTAATTCACCCCTCCACTTT	CASLGAGTGLNSPLHF
TRBJ2-4	TRBD1	NA	TRBV7-2	16	TGTGCCAGCAGCCCAAGACAGGGCCGTGCCAAAAACATTCAGTACTTC	CASSPRQGRAKNIQYF
TRBJ1-3	NA	NA	TRBV6-5	13	TGTGCCAGCAGGATCAGCTCTGGAAACACCATATATTTT	CASRISSGNTIYF
TRBJ2-5	TRBD2	NA	TRBV4-1	17	TGCGCCAGCAGCCAGGCTCTCGCGGGGGGGCCCCTGGAGACCCAGTACTTC	CASSQALAGGPLETQYF
TRBJ2-5	NA	NA	TRBV5-5	14	TGTGCCAGCAGCTTGACCACAACACAAGAGACCCAGTACTTC	CASSLTTTQETQYF
TRBJ1-5	NA	NA	TRBV4-2	14	TGTGCCAGCAGCCAAGTAGACACAAATCAGCCCCAGCATTTT	CASSQVDTNQPQHF
TRBJ2-2	TRBD1	NA	TRBV9	17	TGTGCCAGCAGCGTAGGTCAACAGGGGGTGCTAGCCGGGGAGCTGTTTTTT	CASSVGQQGVLAGELFF
TRBJ2-2	NA	NA	TRBV2	14	TGTGCCAGCGGGGGCAGGGCGGACACCGGGGAGCTGTTTTTT	CASGGRADTGELFF
TRBJ2-1	NA	NA	TRBV7-7	13	TGTGCCAGCAGCTTAGCCGGGGGAGGCGAGCAGTTCTTC	CASSLAGGGEQFF
TRBJ2-5	TRBD2	NA	TRBV3-1/TRBV3-2	15	TGTGCCAGCAGCCAAAACCCTAGCGGGGGAGAGACCCAGTACTTC	CASSQNPSGGETQYF
TRBJ1-3	NA	NA	TRBV1	21	TGCACCAGCAGCCAAGAAGCAATGGGGGGACAGGGTAGTCTGGGTGGAAACACCATATATTTT	CTSSQEAMGGQGSLGGNTIYF
TRBJ1-4	NA	NA	TRBV12-3/TRBV12-4	13	TGTGCCAGCAGAGGGCGGGGTGATGAAAAACTGTTTTTT	CASRGRGDEKLFF
TRBJ1-1	NA	once	TRBV6-5	13	TGTGCCAGCAGCTTTGGTTCGGACACTGAAGCTTTCTTT	CASSFGSDTEAFF
TRBJ2-2	TRBD1	NA	TRBV15	18	TGTGCCACCAGCAGAGCTCTCACGGGACAGGGTGGCACCGGGGAGCTGTTTTTT	CATSRALTGQGGTGELFF
TRBJ2-3	TRBD2	NA	TRBV5-6	19	TGTGCCAGCAGCCGGTGGGCGACTAGCGGGGGGCGTCGCACAGATACGCAGTATTTT	CASSRWATSGGRRTDTQYF
TRBJ2-3	NA	few	TRBV15	13	TGTGCCACCAGCAAAGCACGGGCAGATACGCAGTATTTT	CATSKARADTQYF
TRBJ2-2	NA	NA	TRBV7-6	13	TGTGCCAGCAGCCAACAGGGCACCGGGGAGCTGTTTTTT	CASSQQGTGELFF
TRBJ1-3	NA	few	TRBV6-5	13	TGTGCCAGCAGAAGGGAGTCTGGAAACACCATATATTTT	CASRRESGNTIYF
TRBJ2-7	TRBD2	NA	TRBV3-1/TRBV3-2	15	TGTGCCAGCAGCCTGGGACTAGCGGGGTCCTACGAGCAGTACTTC	CASSLGLAGSYEQYF
TRBJ2-5	NA	NA	TRBV11-2	12	TGTGCCAGCAGCCCAAGGGACACCACCCAGTACTTC	CASSPRDTTQYF
TRBJ1-6	NA	NA	TRBV7-9	14	TGTGCCAGCAGTTCGGCGGAGTTACGTTCACCCCTCCACTTT	CASSSAELRSPLHF
TRBJ2-2	NA	NA	TRBV21-1	16	TGTGCCAGCAGCAAAGTGAGGGGGCCAGACACCGGGGAGCTGTTTTTT	CASSKVRGPDTGELFF
TRBJ2-3	TRBD1	NA	TRBV27	15	TGTGCCAGCAGAGCACAGGGGGTAGCTACAGATACGCAGTATTTT	CASRAQGVATDTQYF
TRBJ1-1	TRBD1	NA	TRBV4-3	14	TGCGCCAGCAGCCAAGAGGGGGCCGGGACAGGGCTTCTATTT	CASSQEGAGTGLLF
TRBJ1-1	NA	NA	TRBV3-1/TRBV3-2	12	TGTGCCAGCAGCCAGGGGGGGAGTGGAGCTTTCTTT	CASSQGGSGAFF
TRBJ2-1	TRBD1	NA	TRBV20-1	14	TGCAGTGCTAGTCAGGACAGGGGCGTAAATGAGCAGTTCTTC	CSASQDRGVNEQFF
TRBJ1-1	TRBD1	NA	TRBV6-5	14	TGTGCCAGCAGTTATCGCAGGGGGCCGACTGAAGCTTTCTTT	CASSYRRGPTEAFF
TRBJ1-1	NA	NA	TRBV30	13	TGTGCCTCCGAGGGCACCCTTTACACTGAAGCTTTCTTT	CASEGTLYTEAFF
TRBJ2-2	NA	NA	TRBV6-4	14	TGTGCCAGCAGTGACTCCGGGAACACCGGGGAGCTGTTTTTT	CASSDSGNTGELFF
TRBJ1-1	NA	NA	TRBV5-1	14	TGCGCCAGCAGCTTCGGGCAGGGCAACGTTGCGGCTTTCTTT	CASSFGQGNVAAFF
TRBJ2-1	TRBD2	once	TRBV19	20	TGTGCCAGTAGTATACAACTAGCGGGGGGCTACATGAGCTCCTACAATGAGCAGTTCTTC	CASSIQLAGGYMSSYNEQFF
TRBJ2-7	NA	NA	TRBV4-2	15	TGTGCCAGCAGCCAAGAGGACAGAGATACCTACGAGCAGTACTTC	CASSQEDRDTYEQYF
TRBJ2-7	NA	NA	TRBV27	13	TGTGCCAGCAGTCCCGGGATGGGGTACGAGCAGTACTTC	CASSPGMGYEQYF